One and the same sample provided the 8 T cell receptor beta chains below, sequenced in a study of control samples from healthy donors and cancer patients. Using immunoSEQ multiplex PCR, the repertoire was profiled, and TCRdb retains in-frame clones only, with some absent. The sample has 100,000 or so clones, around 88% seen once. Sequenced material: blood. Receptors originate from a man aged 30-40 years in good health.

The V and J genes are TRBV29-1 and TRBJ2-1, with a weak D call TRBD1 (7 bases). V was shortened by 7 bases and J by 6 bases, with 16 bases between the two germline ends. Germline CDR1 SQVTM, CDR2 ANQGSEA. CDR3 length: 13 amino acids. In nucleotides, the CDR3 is TGCAGCGCCCTCGCCCAGGGGGGCAATGAGCAGTTCTTC. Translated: CSALAQGGNEQFF.

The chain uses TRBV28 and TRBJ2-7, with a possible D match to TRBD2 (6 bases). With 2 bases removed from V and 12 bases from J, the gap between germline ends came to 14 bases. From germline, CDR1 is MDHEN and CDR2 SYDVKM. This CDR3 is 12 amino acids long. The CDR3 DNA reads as TGTGCCAGCAGTTTAATTGCGGGAAGTCTGTACTTC. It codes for CASSLIAGSLYF. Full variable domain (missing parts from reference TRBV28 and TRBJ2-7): DVKVTQSSRYLVKRTGEKVFLECVQDMDHENMFWYRQDPGLGLRLIYFSYDVKMKEKGDIPEGYSVSREKKERFSLILESASTNQTSMYLCASSLIAGSLYFGPGTRLTVT.

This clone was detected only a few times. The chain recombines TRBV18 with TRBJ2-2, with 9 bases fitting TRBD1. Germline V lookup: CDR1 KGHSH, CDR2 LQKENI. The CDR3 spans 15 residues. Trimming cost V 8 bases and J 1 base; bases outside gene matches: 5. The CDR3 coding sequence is TGTGCCAGCATACCGGGACAGGGGAACACCGGGGAGCTGTTTTTT. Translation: CASIPGQGNTGELFF.

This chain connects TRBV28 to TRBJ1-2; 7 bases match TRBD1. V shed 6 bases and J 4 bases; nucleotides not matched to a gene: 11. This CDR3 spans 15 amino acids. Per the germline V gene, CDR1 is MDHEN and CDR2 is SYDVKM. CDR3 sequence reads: CASSTRDSIIYGYTF. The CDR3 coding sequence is TGTGCCAGCAGCACCCGGGACAGTATAATCTATGGCTACACCTTC.

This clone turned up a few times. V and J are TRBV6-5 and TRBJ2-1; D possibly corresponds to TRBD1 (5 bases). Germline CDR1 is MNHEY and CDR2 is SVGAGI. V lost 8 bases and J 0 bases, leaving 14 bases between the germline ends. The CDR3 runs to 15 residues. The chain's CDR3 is CASANDRPSYNEQFF. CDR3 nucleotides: TGTGCCAGCGCCAATGACAGACCCTCCTACAATGAGCAGTTCTTC.

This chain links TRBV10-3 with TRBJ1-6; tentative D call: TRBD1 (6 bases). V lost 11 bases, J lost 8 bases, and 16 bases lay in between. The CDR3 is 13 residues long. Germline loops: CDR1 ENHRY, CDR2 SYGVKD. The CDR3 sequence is CAHQGKEYSPLHF. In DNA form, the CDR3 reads TGTGCCCATCAGGGGAAAGAGTATTCACCCCTCCACTTT.

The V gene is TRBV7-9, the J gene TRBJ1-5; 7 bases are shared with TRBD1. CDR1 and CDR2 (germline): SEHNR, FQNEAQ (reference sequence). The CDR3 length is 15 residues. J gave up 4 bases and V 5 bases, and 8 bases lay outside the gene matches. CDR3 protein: CASSVTGTANQPQHF. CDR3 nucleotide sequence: TGTGCCAGCAGCGTAACCGGGACAGCTAATCAGCCCCAGCATTTT.

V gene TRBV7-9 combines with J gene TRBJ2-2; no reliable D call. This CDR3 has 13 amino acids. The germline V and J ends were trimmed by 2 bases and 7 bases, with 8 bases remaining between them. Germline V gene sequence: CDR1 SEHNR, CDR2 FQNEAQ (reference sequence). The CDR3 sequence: CASSLKASGELFF. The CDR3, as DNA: TGTGCCAGCAGCTTAAAGGCCAGCGGGGAGCTGTTTTTT.